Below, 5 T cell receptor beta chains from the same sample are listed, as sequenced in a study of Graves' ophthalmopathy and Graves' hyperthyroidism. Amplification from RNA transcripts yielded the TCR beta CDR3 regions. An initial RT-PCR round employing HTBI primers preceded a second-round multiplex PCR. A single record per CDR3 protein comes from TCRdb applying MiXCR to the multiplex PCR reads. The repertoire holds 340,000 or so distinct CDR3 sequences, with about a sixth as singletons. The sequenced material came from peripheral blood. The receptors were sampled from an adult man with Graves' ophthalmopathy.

In nucleotides, the CDR3 is TGTGCCAGCAGCTTAGCGTGGCAGAACACTGAAGCTTTCTTT. Encoded protein: CASSLAWQNTEAFF. The chain joins TRBV7-2 to TRBJ1-1; no clear D gene. V lost 0 bases, J lost 1 base, and 6 bases lay in between. Per the germline V gene, CDR1 is SGHTA and CDR2 is FQGNSA. There are 14 residues in the CDR3.

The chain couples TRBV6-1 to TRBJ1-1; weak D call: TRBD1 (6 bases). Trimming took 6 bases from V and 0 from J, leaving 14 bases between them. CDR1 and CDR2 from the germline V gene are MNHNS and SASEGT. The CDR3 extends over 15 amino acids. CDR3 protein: CASSRTELMNTEAFF. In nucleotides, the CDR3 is TGTGCCAGCAGCAGGACAGAACTTATGAACACTGAAGCTTTCTTT.

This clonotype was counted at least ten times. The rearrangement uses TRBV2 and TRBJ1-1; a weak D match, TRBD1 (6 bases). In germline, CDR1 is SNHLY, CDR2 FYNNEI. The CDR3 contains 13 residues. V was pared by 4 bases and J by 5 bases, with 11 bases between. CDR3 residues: CASSVTGSTEAFF. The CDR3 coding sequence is TGTGCCAGCAGTGTAACAGGGTCTACTGAAGCTTTCTTT.

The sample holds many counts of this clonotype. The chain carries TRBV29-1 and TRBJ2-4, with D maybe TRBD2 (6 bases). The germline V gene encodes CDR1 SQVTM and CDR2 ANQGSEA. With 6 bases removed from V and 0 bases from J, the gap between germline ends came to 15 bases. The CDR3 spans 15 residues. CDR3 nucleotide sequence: TGCAGCGTCCCAGGCGGGGCAATAGCCAAAAACATTCAGTACTTC. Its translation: CSVPGGAIAKNIQYF.

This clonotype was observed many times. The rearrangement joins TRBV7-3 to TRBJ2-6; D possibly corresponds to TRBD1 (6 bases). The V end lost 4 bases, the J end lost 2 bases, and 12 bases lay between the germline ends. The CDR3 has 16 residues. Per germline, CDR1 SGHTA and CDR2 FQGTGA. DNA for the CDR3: TGTGCCAGCAGCTCAGGGGCCATAACTGGGGCCAACGTCCTGACTTTC. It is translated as CASSSGAITGANVLTF.